This passage covers 30 T cell receptor beta chains from one sample sequenced in a study of cytomegalovirus exposure and HLA in healthy donors. A multiplex PCR was run with 60 Vbeta primers and 13 Jbeta primers. Sequencing used immunoSEQ multiplex PCR; TCRdb keeps in-frame clones, though not all of them. The sample shows roughly 130,000 clones, 80% of them seen only once. Material for sequencing was PBMCs. These receptor sequences come from a man under 40 in good health and CMV-seronegative.

The chain recombines TRBV12-5 with TRBJ2-6; TRBD1 agrees at 8 bases. This CDR3 spans 16 amino acids. The trim removed 7 bases at V and 8 bases at J, leaving 13 bases unmatched. CDR1 is LGHNT, CDR2 FRNRAP, per germline. CDR3 loop: CASVSGGRGLSNVLTF. CDR3 in DNA: TGTGCTAGTGTCTCCGGGGGCAGGGGGCTGTCCAACGTCCTGACTTTC.

This chain joins TRBV6-1 and TRBJ1-1; a possible D gene is TRBD1 (6 bases). Germline V CDR1 and CDR2: MNHNS, SASEGT. This CDR3 spans 15 amino acids. Trimming removed 6 bases from V and 4 bases from J, with 18 bases in between. CDR3 amino acids: CASRVQPQGSTEAFF. CDR3 DNA sequence: TGTGCCAGCAGGGTTCAACCCCAGGGGAGCACTGAAGCTTTCTTT.

The V call is TRBV28, the J call TRBJ1-5; unclear D gene. CDR1 and CDR2 from the germline V gene are MDHEN and SYDVKM. The V gene lost 8 bases and the J gene lost 7 bases, with 12 bases spanning the gap. CDR3 length: 12 amino acids. The CDR3: CASEGERQPQHF. For the CDR3, the DNA is TGTGCCAGCGAGGGAGAACGACAGCCCCAGCATTTT.

The table lists this clone with a few counts. The chain joins TRBV27 to TRBJ2-7; D is perhaps TRBD1 (6 bases). The V gene lost 3 bases and the J gene lost 3 bases, with 9 bases spanning the gap. Germline V CDR1 and CDR2: MNHEY, SMNVEV (reference sequence). The length of the CDR3 is 13 residues. This chain's CDR3 is CASSFRGFYEQYF. CDR3 DNA sequence: TGTGCCAGCAGTTTCAGGGGCTTCTACGAGCAGTACTTC.

The chain couples TRBV27 to TRBJ1-2, with D unresolved. The CDR3 spans 16 residues. Germline V CDR1 and CDR2: MNHEY, SMNVEV (reference sequence). Trimming removed 5 bases at V and 3 bases at J, with 19 bases between. CDR3 region: CASSLSRLRLDYGYTF. The CDR3 DNA reads TGTGCCAGCAGTCTTTCTCGACTCCGGTTGGACTATGGCTACACCTTC.

This sequence joins TRBV10-2 and TRBJ2-5, with D possibly TRBD2 on 6 matching bases. This CDR3 is built from 15 residues. V lost 6 bases, J lost 1 base, and 15 bases lay in between. Germline CDR1 WSHSY, CDR2 SAAADI. This CDR3 is CASRVSGNRQETQYF. The DNA for the CDR3 is TGCGCCAGCAGGGTTAGCGGAAACCGCCAAGAGACCCAGTACTTC.

This clone appeared once. The V gene is TRBV28, the J gene TRBJ2-5; 10 bases are shared with TRBD1. The junction had 8 bases not matched to a gene; V was cut back by 5 bases and J by 5 bases. Looked up from germline, CDR1 is MDHEN and CDR2 is SYDVKM. There are 15 residues in the CDR3. This CDR3 reads CASSTPGQGWETQYF. The CDR3 DNA is TGTGCCAGCAGTACACCGGGACAGGGGTGGGAGACCCAGTACTTC.

The chain is built from TRBV28 and TRBJ2-7; D may be TRBD2 (5 bases). Trimming took 2 bases from V and 5 from J, leaving 16 bases between them. CDR1 is MDHEN, CDR2 SYDVKM, per germline. The CDR3 has 15 amino acids. CDR3 in amino acids: CASSLPGPGIDEQYF. CDR3 nucleotide sequence: TGTGCCAGCAGTTTACCAGGACCCGGGATCGACGAGCAGTACTTC.

This chain uses TRBV6-1 with TRBJ1-3; D remains ambiguous. Trimming cost V 0 bases and J 0 bases, with 6 bases left between them. The CDR3 is 15 amino acids. Germline CDR1 MNHNS, CDR2 SASEGT. In DNA, the CDR3 is TGTGCCAGCAGTGAAGCGTTCATCTCTGGAAACACCATATATTTT. Encoded protein: CASSEAFISGNTIYF.

The chain is built from TRBV2 and TRBJ2-7; 10 positions agree with TRBD1. Trimming at V came to 10 bases and at J to 5 bases, leaving 8 bases not matched to a gene. Germline V gene lookup returns CDR1 SNHLY and CDR2 FYNNEI. The CDR3 extends over 13 amino acids. The CDR3 reads CATQRQGANEQYF. The CDR3 DNA sequence: TGTGCCACACAAAGACAGGGGGCGAACGAGCAGTACTTC.

The chain has TRBV4-3 and TRBJ1-2, with a possible D match to TRBD1 (6 bases). With 2 bases removed from V and 2 bases from J, the gap between germline ends came to 15 bases. This CDR3 region has 16 residues. Germline CDR1 is LGHNA and CDR2 is YSLEER. The CDR3 loop is CASSQLDRTLNYGYTF. The CDR3 nucleotides are TGCGCCAGCAGCCAATTAGACAGGACCCTCAACTATGGCTACACCTTC.

This chain links TRBV11-2 with TRBJ1-1; D uncertain. CDR3 length: 13 amino acids. V lost 7 bases, J lost 2 bases, and 11 bases lay in between. Germline values: CDR1 SGHAT, CDR2 FQNNGV. CDR3 bases: TGTGCCAGCACCCCACACAGTAACACTGAAGCTTTCTTT. Translating it yields CASTPHSNTEAFF.

The V call is TRBV25-1, the J call TRBJ2-7, with a possible D match to TRBD2 (5 bases). Germline assignment: CDR1 MGHDK and CDR2 SYGVNS. Trimming stripped 7 bases from V and 0 bases from J, with 7 bases between. This CDR3 contains 12 residues. CDR3 DNA: TGTGCCAGCAAAGCGGCCTCCTACGAGCAGTACTTC. It codes for CASKAASYEQYF.

The sample holds one count of this clone. This sequence joins TRBV29-1 and TRBJ2-7, with TRBD1 matching 11 bases. Germline loops: CDR1 SQVTM, CDR2 ANQGSEA. Trimming took 4 bases from V and 3 from J; bases not matched to a gene: 5. The CDR3 runs 14 residues. The CDR3 loop reads CSVVGGTGGYEQYF. The CDR3 nucleotides are TGCAGCGTTGTAGGAGGGACAGGGGGCTACGAGCAGTACTTC.

The V gene is TRBV9, the J gene TRBJ2-7; D is ambiguous. V shed 6 bases and J shed 6 bases, with 19 bases lying between them. This CDR3 has 14 amino acids. Per germline, CDR1 SGDLS and CDR2 YYNGEE. The CDR3 is CASTFGLEPSEQYF. The CDR3 DNA reads as TGTGCCAGCACCTTCGGCCTAGAGCCCTCCGAGCAGTACTTC. The variable domain in full, with the rest retrieved from reference TRBV9 and TRBJ2-7, is DSGVTQTPKHLITATGQRVTLRCSPRSGDLSVYWYQQSLDQGLQFLIQYYNGEERAKGNILERFSAQQFPDLHSELNLSSLELGDSALYFCASTFGLEPSEQYFGPGTRLTVT.

The genes are TRBV7-7 and TRBJ2-1; maybe TRBD2 (5 bases). The CDR3 runs 19 residues. The V and J ends lost 5 bases and 7 bases respectively, with 30 bases between them. Germline V CDR1 and CDR2: SSHAT, FNYEAQ (reference sequence). For the CDR3, the DNA is TGTGCCAGCAGCCCACGTTCATGGCCCCAAAGCGGAGAAACGAATGAGCAGTTCTTC. This sequence encodes CASSPRSWPQSGETNEQFF.

The chain carries TRBV5-1 and TRBJ2-5, with 12 bases aligning to TRBD2. CDR3 size: 16 residues. The ends lost 3 bases at V and 6 bases at J; junction bases unmatched: 9. Germline V gene lookup returns CDR1 SGHRS and CDR2 YFSETQ. CDR3 region: CASSWTLAGGGQTQYF. The CDR3 bases are TGCGCCAGCAGCTGGACTCTAGCGGGAGGGGGGCAGACCCAGTACTTC. Full variable domain (rest looked up from reference TRBV5-1 and TRBJ2-5): KAGVTQTPRYLIKTRGQQVTLSCSPISGHRSVSWYQQTPGQGLQFLFEYFSETQRNKGNFPGRFSGRQFSNSRSEMNVSTLELGDSALYLCASSWTLAGGGQTQYFGPGTRLLVL.

V gene TRBV18 combines with J gene TRBJ2-7; 7 bases fit TRBD1. The CDR3 has 17 residues. Trimming at V came to 3 bases and at J to 5 bases, leaving 16 bases not matched to a gene. CDR1 and CDR2 from the germline V gene are KGHSH and LQKENI. The chain's CDR3 is CASSPKEVGTVSHEQYF. The CDR3 region has the DNA TGTGCCAGCTCACCCAAGGAAGTCGGGACAGTATCCCACGAGCAGTACTTC.

This chain links TRBV5-1 with TRBJ2-7; 10 positions match TRBD1. Germline loops: CDR1 SGHRS, CDR2 YFSETQ. This CDR3 region has 14 residues. Trimming at V came to 3 bases and at J to 4 bases, leaving 4 bases not matched to a gene. The CDR3: CASSSGTGVYEQYF. In nucleotides, the CDR3 is TGCGCCAGCAGCTCCGGGACAGGGGTTTACGAGCAGTACTTC. The full variable domain, its missing parts supplied by reference TRBV5-1 and TRBJ2-7, is KAGVTQTPRYLIKTRGQQVTLSCSPISGHRSVSWYQQTPGQGLQFLFEYFSETQRNKGNFPGRFSGRQFSNSRSEMNVSTLELGDSALYLCASSSGTGVYEQYFGPGTRLTVT.

The sample holds a few counts of this clone. This chain joins TRBV28 and TRBJ2-1; 10 nucleotides match TRBD2. Trimming at V came to 7 bases and at J to 8 bases, leaving 14 bases not matched to a gene. The CDR3 is 16 amino acids. Germline CDR1 is MDHEN and CDR2 is SYDVKM. The CDR3 here is CASTSLGLAGDYEQFF. Written as DNA, the CDR3 is TGTGCCAGCACCTCCCTCGGGCTAGCGGGAGACTATGAGCAGTTCTTC. Drawing the rest from reference TRBV28 and TRBJ2-1, the complete variable domain is DVKVTQSSRYLVKRTGEKVFLECVQDMDHENMFWYRQDPGLGLRLIYFSYDVKMKEKGDIPEGYSVSREKKERFSLILESASTNQTSMYLCASTSLGLAGDYEQFFGPGTRLTVL.

The rearrangement links TRBV28 to TRBJ2-7, with TRBD2 matching 10 bases. The germline gives CDR1 MDHEN, CDR2 SYDVKM. The V and J ends lost 5 bases and 4 bases, in that order; junction bases with no gene match: 11. The CDR3 has 16 residues. The CDR3 spells CASSSSGRALLYEQYF. CDR3 nucleotides: TGTGCCAGCAGTAGCAGCGGGAGGGCGCTCCTATACGAGCAGTACTTC.

This clone was counted a few times. The CDR3 here is CASANRDLSSYNEQFF. CDR3 nucleotide sequence: TGTGCCAGTGCAAACCGGGACTTATCGTCCTACAATGAGCAGTTCTTC. This chain joins TRBV19 and TRBJ2-1; D may be TRBD2 (6 bases). V lost 8 bases, J lost 1 base, and 18 bases lay in between. The CDR3 is 16 residues long. Looked up from germline, CDR1 is LNHDA and CDR2 is SQIVND (reference sequence).

This chain connects TRBV7-9 to TRBJ1-5; no clear D gene. The CDR3 covers 15 residues. The germline gives CDR1 SEHNR, CDR2 FQNEAQ (reference sequence). V lost 1 base to trimming and J lost 4 bases, with 11 bases between them. The DNA for the CDR3 is TGTGCCAGCAGCTTAGATGTCGGTGTAAATCAGCCCCAGCATTTT. Translating it yields CASSLDVGVNQPQHF.

The chain recombines TRBV28 with TRBJ1-4, with D unclear. The CDR3 sequence is 14 residues long. Trimming took off 8 bases at V and 7 bases at J, with 17 bases between the two ends. Germline V lookup: CDR1 MDHEN, CDR2 SYDVKM. The CDR3 nucleotides read TGTGCCAGCGGAGAGGCTGGCTTCGGTGAAAAACTGTTTTTT. As protein: CASGEAGFGEKLFF.

V and J are TRBV9 and TRBJ2-7, with D unclear. Germline CDR1 SGDLS, CDR2 YYNGEE. The CDR3 runs to 15 residues. Trimming removed 5 bases at V and 0 bases at J, with 15 bases between. CDR3: CASSVTAVGSYEQYF. The CDR3 DNA reads as TGTGCCAGCAGTGTGACTGCGGTAGGCTCCTACGAGCAGTACTTC.

This chain connects TRBV4-1 to TRBJ2-5, with a possible D match to TRBD2 (6 bases). The ends were cut back, 0 bases at V and 9 bases at J, with 14 bases in the middle. The CDR3 contains 14 residues. The germline gives CDR1 MGHRA, CDR2 YSYEKL. CDR3 DNA: TGCGCCAGCAGCCAAGATAGGACGGGAGCGGCCCAGTACTTC. Protein: CASSQDRTGAAQYF.

This clone was seen more than once but under ten times. The chain has TRBV14 and TRBJ2-7; 11 nucleotides line up with TRBD2. Losses at the gene ends were 3 bases for V and 5 bases for J; bases not matched to a gene: 6. The CDR3 sequence is 15 residues long. Germline CDR1 SGHDN, CDR2 FVKESK. The CDR3 is CASSQPGTSGDEQYF. The CDR3 nucleotides read TGTGCCAGCAGCCAGCCCGGGACTAGCGGCGACGAGCAGTACTTC. Together with reference TRBV14 and TRBJ2-7, the CDR3 gives the full variable domain: EAGVTQFPSHSVIEKGQTVTLRCDPISGHDNLYWYRRVMGKEIKFLLHFVKESKQDESGMPNNRFLAERTGGTYSTLKVQPAELEDSGVYFCASSQPGTSGDEQYFGPGTRLTVT.

The chain recombines TRBV5-6 with TRBJ2-7; a weak D match, TRBD2 (6 bases). V lost 2 bases and J lost 3, with 15 bases in between. The germline V gene has CDR1 SGHDT and CDR2 YYEEEE. This CDR3 contains 15 residues. The CDR3 loop is CASSFFRTGGYEQYF. The CDR3 region has the DNA TGTGCCAGCAGCTTCTTTCGCACCGGGGGCTACGAGCAGTACTTC.

CDR3 sequence reads: CASGGAEQFF. In nucleotides, the CDR3 is TGTGCCAGCGGGGGGGCTGAGCAGTTCTTC. The genes are TRBV19 and TRBJ2-1; TRBD2 aligns across 8 bases. The CDR3 is made up of 10 amino acids. Germline V lookup: CDR1 LNHDA, CDR2 SQIVND (reference sequence). With V trimmed by 9 bases and J by 9 bases, 1 base remained unmatched.

V usage is TRBV7-9 and J usage is TRBJ1-2; no reliable D call. The V end was cut by 3 bases, the J end by 7 bases, with 6 bases between. CDR1 is SEHNR and CDR2 is FQNEAQ in the germline V gene (reference sequence). The CDR3 extends over 11 amino acids. CDR3 in DNA: TGTGCCAGCAGCTTCGGTCGTGGCTACACCTTC. Protein sequence: CASSFGRGYTF.